Reported below is one TCR beta chain. Antigen unknown. The sample holds other DNA sequences that translate to the same CDR3. The CDR3 runs 15 residues. The germline gives CDR1 SGHTA, CDR2 FQGNSA. Trimming pared 3 bases from V and 2 bases from J, leaving 14 bases between. The data were taken from a study of shared clonotypes between healthy human individuals. Notes on the study in general: Generally, naive subsets (rather than memory subsets) showed larger estimated richness. Measured sharing among donors was expected to vary with sequencing depth.

Positive CCR7 selection of CD45RO-negative cells yielded the naive CD8 cells, and terminally differentiated effector memory CD45RA+ cells were excluded. Every immunoSEQ plate was one replicate of a subset's evenly spread DNA. In the sorted-subset replicate PCRs, 150 to 200 ng DNA, some 30,000 T cell genomes, was used. Profiling relied on immunoSEQ multiplex PCR, and the TCRdb table lists in-frame clones only, not all of them. The repertoire holds around 2.1 million clones, approximately 94% seen once, with roughly 1.7% in the top ten. The chain has TRBV7-2 and TRBJ2-7; TRBD1 is a possible D gene (5 bases). The sample comprised naive CD8+ T cells from PBMCs. The clonotype originates from a man younger than 35 in good health. Some clones in this sample may be carry-over from other donors' samples. CDR3 protein: CASSLVSGRAYEQYF. The CDR3 bases are TGTGCCAGCAGCTTGGTATCCGGCAGGGCCTACGAGCAGTACTTC.